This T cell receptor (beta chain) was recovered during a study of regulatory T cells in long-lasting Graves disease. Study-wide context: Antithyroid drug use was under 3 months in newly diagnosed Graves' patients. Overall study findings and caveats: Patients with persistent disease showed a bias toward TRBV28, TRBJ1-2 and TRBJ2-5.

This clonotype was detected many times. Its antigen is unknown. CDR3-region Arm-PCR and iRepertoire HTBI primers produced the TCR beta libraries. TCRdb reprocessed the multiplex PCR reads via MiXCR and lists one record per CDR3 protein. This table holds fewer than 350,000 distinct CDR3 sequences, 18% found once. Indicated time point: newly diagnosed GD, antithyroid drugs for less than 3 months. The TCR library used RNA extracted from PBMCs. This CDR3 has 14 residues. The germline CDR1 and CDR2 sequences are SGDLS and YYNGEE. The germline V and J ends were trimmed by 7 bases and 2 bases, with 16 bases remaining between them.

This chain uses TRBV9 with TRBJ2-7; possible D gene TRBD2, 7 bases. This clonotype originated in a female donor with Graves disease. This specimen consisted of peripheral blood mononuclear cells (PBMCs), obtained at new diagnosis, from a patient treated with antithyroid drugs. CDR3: CASSEGGATYEQYF. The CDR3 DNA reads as TGTGCCAGCTCCGAGGGGGGGGCGACCTACGAGCAGTACTTC.